Sequencing of this T cell receptor (beta chain) was carried out in a study of blood T cell repertoires in COVID-19. Overall study: The United States, Italy and Spain provided the acute and convalescent COVID-19 samples. The analysed material was cDNA or gDNA that came from T cells, B-cell-depleted T cells, or PBMCs.

Authors' methods: Quantification of nucleated cells was approximated via reference gene primer amplification. Profiled with immunoSEQ multiplex PCR; TCRdb holds only in-frame clones, not every one. V and J calls and clone size follow that table, whereas D and trimming were derived from the DNA. Seen here are over 200,000 clones, about 88% observed once, and the top ten hold roughly 2.5%. The length of the CDR3 is 16 residues. The germline CDR1 and CDR2 sequences are LNHDA and SQIVND (reference sequence). J gave up 2 bases and V 3 bases, and 7 bases lay outside the gene matches. The receptor was derived from a woman aged 55-69 years with acute or convalescent COVID-19. The V gene is TRBV19, the J gene TRBJ2-1; TRBD2 aligns across 7 bases. The sequenced material came from peripheral blood. The DNA of the CDR3 is TGTGCCAGTAGTATGGTACTAGCGATTACCTACAATGAGCAGTTCTTC. Encoded protein: CASSMVLAITYNEQFF.